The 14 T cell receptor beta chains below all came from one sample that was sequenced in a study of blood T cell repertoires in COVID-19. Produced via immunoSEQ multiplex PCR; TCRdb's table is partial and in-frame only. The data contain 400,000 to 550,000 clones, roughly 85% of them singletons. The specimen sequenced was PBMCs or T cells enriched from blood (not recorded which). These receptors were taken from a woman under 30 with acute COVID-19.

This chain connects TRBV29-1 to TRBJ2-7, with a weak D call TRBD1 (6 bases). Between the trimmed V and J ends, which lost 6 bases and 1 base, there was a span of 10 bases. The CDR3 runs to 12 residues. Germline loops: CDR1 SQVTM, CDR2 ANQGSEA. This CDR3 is CSVGDTSYEQYF. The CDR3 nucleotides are TGCAGCGTCGGGGACACGTCCTACGAGCAGTACTTC.

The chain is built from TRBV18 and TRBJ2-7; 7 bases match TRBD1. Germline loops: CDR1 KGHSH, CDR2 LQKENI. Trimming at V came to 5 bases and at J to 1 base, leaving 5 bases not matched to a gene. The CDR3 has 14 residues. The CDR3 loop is CASSSDRVSYEQYF. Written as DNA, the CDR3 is TGTGCCAGCTCATCCGACAGGGTGTCCTACGAGCAGTACTTC.

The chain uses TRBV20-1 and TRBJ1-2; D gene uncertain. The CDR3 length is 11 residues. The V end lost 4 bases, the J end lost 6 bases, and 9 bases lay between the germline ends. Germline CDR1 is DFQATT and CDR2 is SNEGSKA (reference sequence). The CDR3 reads CSANRVHGYTF. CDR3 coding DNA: TGCAGTGCTAATCGGGTCCATGGCTACACCTTC.

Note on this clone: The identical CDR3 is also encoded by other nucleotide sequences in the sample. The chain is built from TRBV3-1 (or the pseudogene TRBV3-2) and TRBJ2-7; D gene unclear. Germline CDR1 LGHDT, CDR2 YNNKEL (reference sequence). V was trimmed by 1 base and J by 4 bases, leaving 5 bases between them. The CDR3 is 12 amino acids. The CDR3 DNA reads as TGTGCCAGCAGCCAAGTGTCATACGAGCAGTACTTC. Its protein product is CASSQVSYEQYF.

CDR3 bases: TGTGCCAGTAGTATCCGGGAGAACACTGAAGCTTTCTTT. It codes for CASSIRENTEAFF. This chain connects TRBV19 to TRBJ1-1; D gene uncertain. The CDR3 runs to 13 residues. V lost 3 bases, J lost 1 base, and 6 bases lay in between. The germline V gene has CDR1 LNHDA and CDR2 SQIVND (reference sequence).

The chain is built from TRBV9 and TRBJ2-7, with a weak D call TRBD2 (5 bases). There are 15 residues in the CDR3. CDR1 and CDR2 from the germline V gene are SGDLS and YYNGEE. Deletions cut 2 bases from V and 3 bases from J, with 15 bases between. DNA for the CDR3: TGTGCCAGCAGCGTGGACTTCATACATCACTACGAGCAGTACTTC. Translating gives CASSVDFIHHYEQYF.

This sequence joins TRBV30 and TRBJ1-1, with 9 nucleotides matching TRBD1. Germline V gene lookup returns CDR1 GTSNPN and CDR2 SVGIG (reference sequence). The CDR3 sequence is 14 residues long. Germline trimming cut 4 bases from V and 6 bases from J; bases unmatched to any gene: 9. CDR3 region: CAWIPGQGTPEAFF. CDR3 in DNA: TGTGCCTGGATTCCGGGACAGGGAACCCCTGAAGCTTTCTTT.

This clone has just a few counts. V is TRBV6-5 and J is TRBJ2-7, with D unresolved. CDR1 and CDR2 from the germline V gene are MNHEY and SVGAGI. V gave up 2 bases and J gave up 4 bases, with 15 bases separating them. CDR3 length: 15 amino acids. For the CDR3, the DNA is TGTGCCAGCAGTTACCAGGCAGCTCGACCTTACGAGCAGTACTTC. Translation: CASSYQAARPYEQYF.

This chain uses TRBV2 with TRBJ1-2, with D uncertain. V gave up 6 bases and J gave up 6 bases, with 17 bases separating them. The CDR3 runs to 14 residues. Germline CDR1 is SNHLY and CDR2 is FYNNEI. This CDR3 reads CASREIQKFHGYTF. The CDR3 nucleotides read TGTGCCAGCAGGGAAATACAGAAATTCCATGGCTACACCTTC.

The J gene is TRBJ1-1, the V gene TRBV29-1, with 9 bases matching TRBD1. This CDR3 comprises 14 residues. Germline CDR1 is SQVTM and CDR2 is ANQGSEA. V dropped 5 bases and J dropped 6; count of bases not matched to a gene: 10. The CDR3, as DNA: TGCAGCGTTCACCCTACCCGACAGGGGGCTGAAGCTTTCTTT. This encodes CSVHPTRQGAEAFF.

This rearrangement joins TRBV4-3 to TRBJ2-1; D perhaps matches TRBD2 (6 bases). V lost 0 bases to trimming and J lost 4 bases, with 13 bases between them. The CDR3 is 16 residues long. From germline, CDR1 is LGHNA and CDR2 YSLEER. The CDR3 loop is CASSQDGLAYYNEQFF. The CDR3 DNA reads TGCGCCAGCAGCCAAGATGGGCTAGCGTATTACAATGAGCAGTTCTTC.

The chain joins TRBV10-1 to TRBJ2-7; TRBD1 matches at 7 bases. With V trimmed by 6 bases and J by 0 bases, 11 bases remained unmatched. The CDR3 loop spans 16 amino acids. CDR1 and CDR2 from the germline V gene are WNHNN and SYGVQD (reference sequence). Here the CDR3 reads CASSEDRTAFSYEQYF. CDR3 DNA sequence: TGCGCCAGCAGCGAGGACAGGACCGCTTTCTCCTACGAGCAGTACTTC.

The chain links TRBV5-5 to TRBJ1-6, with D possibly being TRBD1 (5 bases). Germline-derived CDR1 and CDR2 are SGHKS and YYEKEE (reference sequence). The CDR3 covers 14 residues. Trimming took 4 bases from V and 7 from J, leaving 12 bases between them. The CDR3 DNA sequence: TGTGCCAGCAGCCCACAGGTGGCGAATTCACCCCTCCACTTT. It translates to CASSPQVANSPLHF.

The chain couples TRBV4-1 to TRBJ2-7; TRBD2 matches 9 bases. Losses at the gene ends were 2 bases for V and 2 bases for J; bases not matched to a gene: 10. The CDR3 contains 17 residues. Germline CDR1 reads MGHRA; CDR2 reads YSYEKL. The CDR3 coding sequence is TGCGCCAGCAGCCAACAGTCTAGCGGGAATCGACCCTACGAGCAGTACTTC. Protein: CASSQQSSGNRPYEQYF.